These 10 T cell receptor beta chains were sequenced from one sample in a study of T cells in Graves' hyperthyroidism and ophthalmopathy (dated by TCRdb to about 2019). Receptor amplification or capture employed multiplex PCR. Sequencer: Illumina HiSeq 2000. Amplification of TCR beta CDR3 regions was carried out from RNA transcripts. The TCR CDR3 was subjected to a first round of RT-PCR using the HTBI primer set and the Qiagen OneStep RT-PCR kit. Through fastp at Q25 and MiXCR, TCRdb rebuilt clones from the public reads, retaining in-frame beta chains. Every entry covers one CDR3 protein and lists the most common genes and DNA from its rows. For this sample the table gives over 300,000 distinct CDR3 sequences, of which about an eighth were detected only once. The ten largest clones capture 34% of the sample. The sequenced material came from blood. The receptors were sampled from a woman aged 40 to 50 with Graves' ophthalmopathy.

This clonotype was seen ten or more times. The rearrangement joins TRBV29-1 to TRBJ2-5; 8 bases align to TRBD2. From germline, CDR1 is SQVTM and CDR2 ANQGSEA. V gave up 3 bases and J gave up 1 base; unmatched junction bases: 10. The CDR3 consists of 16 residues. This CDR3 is CSVELRGARLQETQYF. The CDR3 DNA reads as TGCAGCGTTGAGCTGCGGGGGGCCAGACTCCAAGAGACCCAGTACTTC.

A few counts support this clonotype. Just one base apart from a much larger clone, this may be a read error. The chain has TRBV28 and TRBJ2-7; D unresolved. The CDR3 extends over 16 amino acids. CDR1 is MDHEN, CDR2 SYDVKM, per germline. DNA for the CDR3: TGTGCCAGCATTTGGTCGATGGGCAGGAGTAACTACGGGCAGTACTTC. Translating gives CASIWSMGRSNYGQYF.

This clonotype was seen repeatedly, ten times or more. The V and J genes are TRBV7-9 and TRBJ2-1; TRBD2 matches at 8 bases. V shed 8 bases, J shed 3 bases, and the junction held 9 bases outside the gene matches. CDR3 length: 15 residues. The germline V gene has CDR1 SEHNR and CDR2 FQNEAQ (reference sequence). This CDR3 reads CASGGGSGGYNEQFF. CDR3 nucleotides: TGTGCCAGCGGCGGGGGGAGCGGAGGCTACAATGAGCAGTTCTTC.

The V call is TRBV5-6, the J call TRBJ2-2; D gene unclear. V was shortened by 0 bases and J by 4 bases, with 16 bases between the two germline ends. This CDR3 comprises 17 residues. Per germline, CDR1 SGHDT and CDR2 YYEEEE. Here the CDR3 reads CASSLAAAFQSTGELFF. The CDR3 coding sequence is TGTGCCAGCAGCTTGGCCGCAGCGTTCCAGTCCACCGGGGAGCTGTTTTTT.

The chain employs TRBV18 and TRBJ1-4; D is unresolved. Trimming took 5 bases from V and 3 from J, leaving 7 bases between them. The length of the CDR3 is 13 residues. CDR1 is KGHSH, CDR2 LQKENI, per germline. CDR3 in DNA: TGTGCCAGCTCAGAATCTTCTAATGAAAAACTGTTTTTT. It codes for CASSESSNEKLFF.

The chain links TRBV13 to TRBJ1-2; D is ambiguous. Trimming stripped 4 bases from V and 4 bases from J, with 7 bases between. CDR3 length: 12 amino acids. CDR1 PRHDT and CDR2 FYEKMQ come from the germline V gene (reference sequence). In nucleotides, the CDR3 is TGTGCCAGCAGCTCGCCGACCTATGGCTACACCTTC. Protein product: CASSSPTYGYTF.

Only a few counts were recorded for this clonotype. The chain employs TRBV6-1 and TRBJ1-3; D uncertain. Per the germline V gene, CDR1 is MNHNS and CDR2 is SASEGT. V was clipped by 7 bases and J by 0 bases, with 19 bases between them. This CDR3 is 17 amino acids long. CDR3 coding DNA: TGTGCCAGCAATCGAGGCCGGTTACGCGCCTCTGGAAACACCATATATTTT. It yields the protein CASNRGRLRASGNTIYF.

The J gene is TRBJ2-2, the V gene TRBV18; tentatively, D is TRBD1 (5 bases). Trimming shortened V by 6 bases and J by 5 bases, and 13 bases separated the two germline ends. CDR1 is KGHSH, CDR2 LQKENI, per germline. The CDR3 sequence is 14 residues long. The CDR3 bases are TGTGCCAGCTCCCCCGACAGTCGGACCGGGGAGCTGTTTTTT. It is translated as CASSPDSRTGELFF.

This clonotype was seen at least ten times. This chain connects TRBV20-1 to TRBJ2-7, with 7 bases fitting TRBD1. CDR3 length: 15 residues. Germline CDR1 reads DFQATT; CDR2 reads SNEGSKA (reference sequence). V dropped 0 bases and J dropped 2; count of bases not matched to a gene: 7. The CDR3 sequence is CSARDNRGSTYEQYF. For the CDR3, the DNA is TGCAGTGCTAGAGACAACAGGGGTTCCACCTACGAGCAGTACTTC.

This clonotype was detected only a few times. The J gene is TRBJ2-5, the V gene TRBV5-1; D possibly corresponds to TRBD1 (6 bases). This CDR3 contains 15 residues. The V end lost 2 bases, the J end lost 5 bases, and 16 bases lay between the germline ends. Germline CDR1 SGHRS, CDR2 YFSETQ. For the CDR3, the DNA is TGCGCCAGCAGCTTATCCGGGCTCCAGGGGGAGACCCAGTACTTC. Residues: CASSLSGLQGETQYF.